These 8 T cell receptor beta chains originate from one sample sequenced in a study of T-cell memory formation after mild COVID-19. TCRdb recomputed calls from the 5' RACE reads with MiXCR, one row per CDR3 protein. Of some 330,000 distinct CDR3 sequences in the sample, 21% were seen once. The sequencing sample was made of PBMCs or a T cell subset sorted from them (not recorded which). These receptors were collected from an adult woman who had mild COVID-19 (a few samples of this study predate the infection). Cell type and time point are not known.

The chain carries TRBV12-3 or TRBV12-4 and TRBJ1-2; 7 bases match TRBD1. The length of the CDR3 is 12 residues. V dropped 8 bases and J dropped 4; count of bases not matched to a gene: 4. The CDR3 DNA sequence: TGTGCCAGCGGGACAGCAACCTATGGCTACACCTTC. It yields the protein CASGTATYGYTF.

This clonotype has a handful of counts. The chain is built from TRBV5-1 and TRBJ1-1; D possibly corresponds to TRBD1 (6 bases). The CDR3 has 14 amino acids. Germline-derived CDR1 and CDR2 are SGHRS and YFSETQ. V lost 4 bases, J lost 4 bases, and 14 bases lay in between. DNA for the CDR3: TGCGCCAGCAGCCCGGACAGCTTTCGCACTGAAGCTTTCTTT. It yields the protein CASSPDSFRTEAFF.

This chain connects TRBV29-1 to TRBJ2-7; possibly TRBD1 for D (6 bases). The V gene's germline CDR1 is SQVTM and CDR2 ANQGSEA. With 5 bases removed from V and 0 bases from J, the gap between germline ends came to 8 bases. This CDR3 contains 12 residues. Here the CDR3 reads CSVLDSSYEQYF. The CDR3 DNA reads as TGCAGCGTTTTGGACAGCTCCTACGAGCAGTACTTC.

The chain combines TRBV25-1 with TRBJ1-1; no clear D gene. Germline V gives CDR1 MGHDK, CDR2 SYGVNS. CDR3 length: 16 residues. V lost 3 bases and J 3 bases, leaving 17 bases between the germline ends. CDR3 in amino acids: CASSDREDRWDTEAFF. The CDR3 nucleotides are TGTGCCAGCAGTGATCGGGAGGATAGGTGGGACACTGAAGCTTTCTTT.

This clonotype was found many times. The CDR3 nucleotides read TGTGCCAGCAGCACATGGACAGGGGAGGGGAACTATGGCTACACCTTC. Its protein is CASSTWTGEGNYGYTF. The chain links TRBV7-8 to TRBJ1-2; 9 nucleotides match TRBD1. CDR1 SGHVS and CDR2 FQNEAQ come from the germline V gene. J was trimmed by 2 bases and V by 5 bases; bases with no gene match: 9. This CDR3 region has 16 residues.

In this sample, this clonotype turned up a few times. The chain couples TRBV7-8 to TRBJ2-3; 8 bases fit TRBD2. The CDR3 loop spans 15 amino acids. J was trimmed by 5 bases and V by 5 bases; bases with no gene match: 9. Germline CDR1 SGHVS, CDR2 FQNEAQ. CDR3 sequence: CASSVRGGRGDTQYF. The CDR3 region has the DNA TGTGCCAGCAGCGTACGGGGGGGCCGGGGAGATACGCAGTATTTT.

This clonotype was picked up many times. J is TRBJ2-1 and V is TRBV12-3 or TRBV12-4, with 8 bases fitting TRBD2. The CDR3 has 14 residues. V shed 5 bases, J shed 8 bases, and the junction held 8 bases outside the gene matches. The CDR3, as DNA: TGTGCCAGCAGTACCGGGACTAGTCTCTATGAGCAGTTCTTC. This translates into CASSTGTSLYEQFF.

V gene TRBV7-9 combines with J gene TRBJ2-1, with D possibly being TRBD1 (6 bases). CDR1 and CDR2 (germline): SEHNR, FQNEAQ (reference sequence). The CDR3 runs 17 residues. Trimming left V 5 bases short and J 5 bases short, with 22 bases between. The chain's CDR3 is CASSPPDYREYDNEQFF. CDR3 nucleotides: TGTGCCAGCAGCCCTCCGGATTACAGGGAGTATGACAATGAGCAGTTCTTC.